The clone carrying this TCR beta chain has only one observation. The sample comes from a study of blood T cell repertoires in COVID-19. At the level of the study: COVID-19 samples, acute and convalescent, were from the United States, Italy and Spain. T cells, B-cell-depleted T cells, or PBMCs provided the cDNA or gDNA that served as material.

The V gene end was trimmed by 3 bases and the J gene end by 4 bases; junction bases not matched to a gene: 5. The CDR3 totals 14 residues. Looked up from germline, CDR1 is SGHTA and CDR2 is FQGNSA. Produced via immunoSEQ multiplex PCR; TCRdb's table is partial and in-frame only. The sample yields around 130,000 clones, approximately 80% seen once. The receptor's source is a man older than 75 with acute or convalescent COVID-19. The V and J genes are TRBV7-2 and TRBJ2-7; 8 nucleotides align to TRBD2. The material sequenced was peripheral blood. The CDR3 nucleotides read TGTGCCAGCAGCTTTCGGCGGGGGGAGTACGAGCAGTACTTC. Protein: CASSFRRGEYEQYF.